Below, 14 T cell receptor beta chains from the same sample are listed, as sequenced in a study of cytomegalovirus exposure and HLA in healthy donors. In the PCR, 60 Vbeta and 13 Jbeta primers were used. Repertoires were generated with immunoSEQ multiplex PCR, while TCRdb's copy carries only in-frame clones and drops some. Of 150,000 to 200,000 clones listed, about 88% are singletons. The sequenced sample consisted of PBMCs. The source of these receptors is a woman aged 18-30 years in good health and CMV-seronegative.

As regards this clone: Within the sample, other DNA sequences also encode this same CDR3. The V call is TRBV5-1, the J call TRBJ1-1; 8 nucleotides match TRBD1. CDR1 is SGHRS and CDR2 is YFSETQ in the germline V gene. CDR3 length: 15 amino acids. V trimming: 4 bases; J trimming: 0 bases; junction bases outside the gene matches: 5. CDR3 in amino acids: CASSVRQGMNTEAFF. The CDR3, as DNA: TGCGCCAGCAGCGTAAGACAGGGGATGAACACTGAAGCTTTCTTT. Filled out from reference TRBV5-1 and TRBJ1-1, the complete variable domain reads KAGVTQTPRYLIKTRGQQVTLSCSPISGHRSVSWYQQTPGQGLQFLFEYFSETQRNKGNFPGRFSGRQFSNSRSEMNVSTLELGDSALYLCASSVRQGMNTEAFFGQGTRLTVV.

The chain uses TRBV9 and TRBJ2-1; 8 bases map to TRBD2. The CDR3 is 17 amino acids. Germline-derived CDR1 and CDR2 are SGDLS and YYNGEE. The junction had 9 bases not matched to a gene; V was cut back by 4 bases and J by 0 bases. The CDR3 coding sequence is TGTGCCAGCAGCACTCAACTAGCGGCCAGCTCCTACAATGAGCAGTTCTTC. This sequence encodes CASSTQLAASSYNEQFF.

The V call is TRBV2, the J call TRBJ2-2, with D maybe TRBD2 (6 bases). Germline CDR1 reads SNHLY; CDR2 reads FYNNEI. V was clipped by 4 bases and J by 6 bases, with 12 bases between them. The CDR3 consists of 14 residues. CDR3 sequence reads: CASSVLTSAGELFF. CDR3 nucleotides: TGTGCCAGCAGTGTCCTGACTAGTGCCGGGGAGCTGTTTTTT.

V and J are TRBV28 and TRBJ1-1; tentative D call: TRBD1 (6 bases). Germline V gene sequence: CDR1 MDHEN, CDR2 SYDVKM. The ends were cut back, 0 bases at V and 5 bases at J, with 16 bases in the middle. CDR3 length equals 16 residues. CDR3 coding DNA: TGTGCCAGCAGTTTATGGCGTCAGGGGTTGAGGACTGAAGCTTTCTTT. Encoded protein: CASSLWRQGLRTEAFF.

This clone was seen a single time. The V and J genes are TRBV25-1 and TRBJ2-5; 10 bases are a match to TRBD1. Per germline, CDR1 MGHDK and CDR2 SYGVNS. This CDR3 comprises 15 residues. V was pared by 2 bases and J by 11 bases, with 11 bases of the junction left unmatched. The CDR3 DNA reads TGTGCCAGCAGTGAACCGGGACAGGGGATGGGGGAGCAGTACTTC. Amino acids: CASSEPGQGMGEQYF.

This clone has just one count. The chain employs TRBV7-2 and TRBJ2-2, with D maybe TRBD1 (6 bases). The CDR3 has 16 residues. V was shortened by 3 bases and J by 0 bases, with 11 bases between the two germline ends. Germline assignment: CDR1 SGHTA and CDR2 FQGNSA. The CDR3 sequence: CASSLMKGANTGELFF. For the CDR3, the DNA is TGTGCCAGCAGCTTGATGAAGGGGGCGAACACCGGGGAGCTGTTTTTT.

The V call is TRBV5-1, the J call TRBJ1-4; TRBD1 is a possible D gene (5 bases). Deletions cut 3 bases from V and 6 bases from J, with 9 bases between. The length of the CDR3 is 13 residues. The germline CDR1 and CDR2 sequences are SGHRS and YFSETQ. The CDR3 nucleotides read TGCGCCAGCAGCTGGAGGGGAGATGAAAAACTGTTTTTT. It translates to CASSWRGDEKLFF.

V and J are TRBV30 and TRBJ2-2; D gene uncertain. The CDR3 runs 11 residues. The V end was cut by 4 bases, the J end by 8 bases, with 8 bases between. Germline V gene data show CDR1 as GTSNPN and CDR2 as SVGIG (reference sequence). The CDR3 protein is CAWTLQGELFF. The CDR3 nucleotides are TGTGCCTGGACACTGCAAGGGGAGCTGTTTTTT. Complete variable domain (other parts from reference TRBV30 and TRBJ2-2): SQTIHQWPATLVQPVGSPLSLECTVEGTSNPNLYWYRQAAGRGLQLLFYSVGIGQISSEVPQNLSASRPQDRQFILSSKKLLLSDSGFYLCAWTLQGELFFGEGSRLTVL.

CDR3 amino acids: CASSVGTSGNVDEQFF. The DNA of the CDR3 is TGTGCCAGCAGCGTGGGGACTAGCGGGAATGTAGATGAGCAGTTCTTC. The rearrangement joins TRBV9 to TRBJ2-1; 13 bases map to TRBD2. V dropped 2 bases and J dropped 8; count of bases not matched to a gene: 7. Germline CDR1 and CDR2: SGDLS and YYNGEE. The CDR3 has 16 residues.

This clone was seen a handful of times. The chain joins TRBV7-3 to TRBJ2-7, with 10 bases fitting TRBD2. The ends lost 1 base at V and 5 bases at J; junction bases unmatched: 5. Germline CDR1 SGHTA, CDR2 FQGTGA. The CDR3 is 15 amino acids. The CDR3 sequence is CASSLSSSGSHEQYF. CDR3 nucleotides: TGTGCCAGCAGCTTAAGTTCTAGCGGGAGTCACGAGCAGTACTTC.

The V and J genes are TRBV5-1 and TRBJ2-3, with D unresolved. Per the germline V gene, CDR1 is SGHRS and CDR2 is YFSETQ. V gave up 5 bases and J gave up 0 bases, with 7 bases separating them. The CDR3 is 13 amino acids. CDR3 DNA sequence: TGCGCCAGCAGGGAGTACAGCACAGATACGCAGTATTTT. Translation: CASREYSTDTQYF.

This chain connects TRBV2 to TRBJ2-7; TRBD2 matches at 7 bases. The V and J ends lost 7 bases and 6 bases, in that order; junction bases with no gene match: 3. The CDR3 loop spans 11 amino acids. CDR1 SNHLY and CDR2 FYNNEI come from the germline V gene. CDR3 nucleotide sequence: TGTGCCAGCAAGCGGGATCGCGAGCAGTACTTC. Amino acids: CASKRDREQYF.

The chain joins TRBV28 to TRBJ1-1; D call uncertain. This CDR3 has 12 residues. Trimming shortened V by 5 bases and J by 11 bases, and 15 bases separated the two germline ends. The germline V gene has CDR1 MDHEN and CDR2 SYDVKM. CDR3 bases: TGTGCCAGCAGTGCACAAGGACTGAGCGCTTTCTTT. Its translation is CASSAQGLSAFF.

In this sample, this clone turned up once. The chain couples TRBV5-4 to TRBJ1-1, with D uncertain. Trimming left V 1 base short and J 0 bases short, with 10 bases between. This CDR3 comprises 15 residues. CDR1 is SGHNT, CDR2 YYREEE, per germline (reference sequence). The CDR3 here is CASSLNGVMNTEAFF. In DNA form, the CDR3 reads TGTGCCAGCAGCTTGAACGGGGTGATGAACACTGAAGCTTTCTTT.